Listed below are T cell receptor beta chains from one sample, sequenced in a study of CD8+ T cells in alopecia areata. Clones were read by immunoSEQ multiplex PCR, and TCRdb kept only the in-frame ones, dropping some. Among 150,000 to 200,000 clones, 60% were seen once, and the ten largest hold over 1%. This specimen was CD4+ T cells sorted from blood, taken at week 24, from a patient treated with tofacitinib. The receptor set was obtained from a human donor with alopecia areata. CDR3s include the opening cysteine and the closing phenylalanine or tryptophan. D genes are given only for firm matches. The size of a clone is reported for some rows only, either as once, few or many, or as a class for expanded clones.

cdr3_aa: CASSGLAVDTQYF; cdr3_nt: TGTGCCAGTAGTGGGCTAGCAGTAGATACGCAGTATTTT; clone_size: .; d_call: .; v_call: TRBV19; j_call: TRBJ2-3
cdr3_aa: CASSITGQVKQFF; cdr3_nt: TGTGCCAGCAGCATTACGGGACAGGTTAAGCAGTTCTTC; clone_size: few; d_call: TRBD1; v_call: TRBV11-3; j_call: TRBJ2-1
cdr3_aa: CASRALAEGNIQYF; cdr3_nt: TGTGCCAGCAGAGCCCTCGCCGAGGGGAACATTCAGTACTTC; clone_size: .; d_call: .; v_call: TRBV11-2; j_call: TRBJ2-4
cdr3_aa: CASSSGTGNHEQFF; cdr3_nt: TGCGCCAGCAGTTCCGGGACAGGGAACCATGAGCAGTTCTTC; clone_size: .; d_call: TRBD1; v_call: TRBV5-1; j_call: TRBJ2-1
cdr3_aa: CSVEDGLTTGANVLTF; cdr3_nt: TGCAGCGTTGAAGATGGCCTGACGACTGGGGCCAACGTCCTGACTTTC; clone_size: .; d_call: .; v_call: TRBV29-1; j_call: TRBJ2-6
cdr3_aa: CSVGEGVGQPQHF; cdr3_nt: TGCAGCGTCGGGGAGGGAGTAGGGCAGCCCCAGCATTTT; clone_size: .; d_call: .; v_call: TRBV29-1; j_call: TRBJ1-5
cdr3_aa: CAWSVLTSYEQYF; cdr3_nt: TGTGCCTGGAGTGTACTGACCTCTTACGAGCAGTACTTC; clone_size: .; d_call: .; v_call: TRBV30; j_call: TRBJ2-7
cdr3_aa: CSVVPRAGPYGYTF; cdr3_nt: TGCAGCGTTGTCCCACGGGCGGGTCCCTATGGCTACACCTTC; clone_size: .; d_call: .; v_call: TRBV29-1; j_call: TRBJ1-2
cdr3_aa: CASSFLAGESDTQYF; cdr3_nt: TGTGCCAGCAGCTTCCTAGCGGGGGAATCAGATACGCAGTATTTT; clone_size: few; d_call: TRBD2; v_call: TRBV7-2; j_call: TRBJ2-3
cdr3_aa: CASSFSGSGNEQFF; cdr3_nt: TGTGCCAGCAGCTTTTCAGGGTCCGGGAATGAGCAGTTCTTC; clone_size: .; d_call: .; v_call: TRBV11-2; j_call: TRBJ2-1
cdr3_aa: CASSLRASGGTDTQYF; cdr3_nt: TGTGCCAGCAGCTTAAGAGCTAGCGGGGGCACAGATACGCAGTATTTT; clone_size: .; d_call: TRBD2; v_call: TRBV7-6; j_call: TRBJ2-3
cdr3_aa: CASSFGSDNQPQHF; cdr3_nt: TGTGCCAGCAGTTTCGGCTCGGACAATCAGCCCCAGCATTTT; clone_size: medium-sized; d_call: .; v_call: TRBV27; j_call: TRBJ1-5
cdr3_aa: CAWSVLRSSGANVLTF; cdr3_nt: TGTGCCTGGAGTGTATTACGGAGCTCTGGGGCCAACGTCCTGACTTTC; clone_size: once; d_call: .; v_call: TRBV30; j_call: TRBJ2-6
cdr3_aa: CASSESWVGDNEQFF; cdr3_nt: TGCGCCAGCAGTGAGTCGTGGGTGGGAGACAATGAGCAGTTCTTC; clone_size: .; d_call: .; v_call: TRBV10-1; j_call: TRBJ2-1
cdr3_aa: CASSLLVGTTYEQYF; cdr3_nt: TGCGCCAGCAGCTTGCTAGTCGGCACTACCTACGAGCAGTACTTC; clone_size: .; d_call: .; v_call: TRBV5-1; j_call: TRBJ2-7
cdr3_aa: CASSIQGGKLFF; cdr3_nt: TGTGCCAGTAGTATTCAGGGCGGAAAACTGTTTTTT; clone_size: .; d_call: .; v_call: TRBV19; j_call: TRBJ1-4
cdr3_aa: CASRNQGGPWETQYF; cdr3_nt: TGTGCCAGCAGGAATCAAGGGGGGCCTTGGGAGACCCAGTACTTC; clone_size: .; d_call: .; v_call: TRBV25-1; j_call: TRBJ2-5
cdr3_aa: CASSDPGTRSYEQYF; cdr3_nt: TGTGCCAGCAGTGATCCCGGGACTAGATCTTACGAGCAGTACTTC; clone_size: .; d_call: TRBD2; v_call: TRBV25-1; j_call: TRBJ2-7
cdr3_aa: CASSYKGPTSEKLFF; cdr3_nt: TGTGCCAGCAGTTATAAGGGACCTACCAGTGAAAAACTGTTTTTT; clone_size: .; d_call: .; v_call: TRBV25-1; j_call: TRBJ1-4
cdr3_aa: CSVELRLGPQHF; cdr3_nt: TGCAGCGTTGAACTCCGCCTGGGGCCCCAGCATTTT; clone_size: .; d_call: .; v_call: TRBV29-1; j_call: TRBJ1-5
cdr3_aa: CAWRGGQDTQYF; cdr3_nt: TGTGCCTGGAGAGGGGGGCAGGATACGCAGTATTTT; clone_size: .; d_call: .; v_call: TRBV30; j_call: TRBJ2-3
cdr3_aa: CAWSVVQGFNYGYTF; cdr3_nt: TGTGCCTGGAGTGTTGTCCAGGGGTTTAACTATGGCTACACCTTC; clone_size: .; d_call: .; v_call: TRBV30; j_call: TRBJ1-2
cdr3_aa: CASSLSAESRAFF; cdr3_nt: TGTGCCAGCAGCTTATCTGCGGAGTCAAGGGCTTTCTTT; clone_size: .; d_call: .; v_call: TRBV7-2; j_call: TRBJ1-1
cdr3_aa: CATSRGPAGDYEQYF; cdr3_nt: TGTGCCACCAGCAGAGGTCCAGCGGGGGACTACGAGCAGTACTTC; clone_size: .; d_call: TRBD2; v_call: TRBV15; j_call: TRBJ2-7
cdr3_aa: CSVLGVYTEAFF; cdr3_nt: TGCAGCGTTCTGGGAGTTTACACTGAAGCTTTCTTT; clone_size: .; d_call: .; v_call: TRBV29-1; j_call: TRBJ1-1
cdr3_aa: CASSDDQPQHF; cdr3_nt: TGTGCCAGCAGCGACGATCAGCCCCAGCATTTT; clone_size: .; d_call: .; v_call: TRBV2; j_call: TRBJ1-5
cdr3_aa: CAWRPPGIRYGYTF; cdr3_nt: TGTGCCTGGAGGCCACCCGGGATCCGCTATGGCTACACCTTC; clone_size: .; d_call: .; v_call: TRBV30; j_call: TRBJ1-2
cdr3_aa: CASSGGTANYGYTF; cdr3_nt: TGTGCCAGCAGTGGAGGGACAGCCAACTATGGCTACACCTTC; clone_size: .; d_call: TRBD1; v_call: TRBV27; j_call: TRBJ1-2
cdr3_aa: CAWSGQEDSPLHF; cdr3_nt: TGTGCCTGGAGTGGACAGGAAGATTCACCCCTCCACTTT; clone_size: .; d_call: .; v_call: TRBV30; j_call: TRBJ1-6
cdr3_aa: CASSPNSYLTYNEQFF; cdr3_nt: TGTGCCAGCAGTCCTAACAGCTACCTAACCTACAATGAGCAGTTCTTC; clone_size: many; d_call: .; v_call: TRBV11-3; j_call: TRBJ2-1
cdr3_aa: CASSGTAGSYEQYF; cdr3_nt: TGTGCCAGCAGCGGGACGGCCGGGTCCTACGAGCAGTACTTC; clone_size: .; d_call: .; v_call: TRBV7-2; j_call: TRBJ2-7
cdr3_aa: CSVRQSNYGYTF; cdr3_nt: TGCAGCGTTAGACAGAGTAACTATGGCTACACCTTC; clone_size: few; d_call: .; v_call: TRBV29-1; j_call: TRBJ1-2
cdr3_aa: CSVTGQEGTEAFF; cdr3_nt: TGCAGCGTTACAGGACAGGAAGGGACTGAAGCTTTCTTT; clone_size: .; d_call: TRBD1; v_call: TRBV29-1; j_call: TRBJ1-1
cdr3_aa: CSVLDGHSNQPQHF; cdr3_nt: TGCAGCGTTTTAGACGGACATAGCAATCAGCCCCAGCATTTT; clone_size: .; d_call: .; v_call: TRBV29-1; j_call: TRBJ1-5
cdr3_aa: CSVVGSGETQYF; cdr3_nt: TGCAGCGTTGTGGGCAGCGGGGAGACCCAGTACTTC; clone_size: .; d_call: .; v_call: TRBV29-1; j_call: TRBJ2-5
cdr3_aa: CSVEVYLGTAEAFF; cdr3_nt: TGCAGCGTTGAAGTATACCTCGGGACCGCTGAAGCTTTCTTT; clone_size: .; d_call: .; v_call: TRBV29-1; j_call: TRBJ1-1
cdr3_aa: CASSADRGQNSPLHF; cdr3_nt: TGTGCCAGCAGTGCTGACAGGGGACAGAATTCACCCCTCCACTTT; clone_size: few; d_call: TRBD1; v_call: TRBV2; j_call: TRBJ1-6
cdr3_aa: CAWSGGANTQYF; cdr3_nt: TGTGCCTGGAGTGGGGGGGCGAATACGCAGTATTTT; clone_size: .; d_call: .; v_call: TRBV30; j_call: TRBJ2-3
cdr3_aa: CASSQGPGAGSAGELFF; cdr3_nt: TGCGCCAGCAGCCAAGGCCCGGGGGCGGGCAGCGCCGGGGAGCTGTTTTTT; clone_size: few; d_call: .; v_call: TRBV4-1; j_call: TRBJ2-2
cdr3_aa: CASSGYRGGSTEAFF; cdr3_nt: TGTGCCAGCAGCGGCTACAGGGGCGGGAGCACTGAAGCTTTCTTT; clone_size: .; d_call: TRBD1; v_call: TRBV7-9; j_call: TRBJ1-1
cdr3_aa: CAWSVLPGNEQFF; cdr3_nt: TGTGCCTGGAGTGTATTGCCGGGGAATGAGCAGTTCTTC; clone_size: .; d_call: .; v_call: TRBV30; j_call: TRBJ2-1
cdr3_aa: CASHLSQDAEQYF; cdr3_nt: TGTGCCAGCCATTTATCACAGGACGCCGAGCAGTACTTC; clone_size: .; d_call: .; v_call: TRBV6-1; j_call: TRBJ2-7